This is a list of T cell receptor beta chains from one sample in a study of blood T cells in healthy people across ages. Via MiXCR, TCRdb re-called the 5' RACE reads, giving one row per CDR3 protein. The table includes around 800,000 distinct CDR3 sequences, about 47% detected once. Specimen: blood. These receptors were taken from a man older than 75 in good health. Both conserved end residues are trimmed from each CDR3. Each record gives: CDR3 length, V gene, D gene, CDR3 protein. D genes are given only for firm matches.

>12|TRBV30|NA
AWSPDTPREKLF
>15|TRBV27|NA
ASTLFRLQLAKNIQY
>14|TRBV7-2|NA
ASSLALLDPRNEQY
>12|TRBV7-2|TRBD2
ASTAGGDYNEQY
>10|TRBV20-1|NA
SAQQENTEAF
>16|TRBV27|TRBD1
ASSFQPGGQGGSDEQY
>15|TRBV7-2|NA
ASSLVGSNSGANVLT
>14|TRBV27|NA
ASKIEGVTGNQPQH
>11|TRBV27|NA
ASSVSRGETQY
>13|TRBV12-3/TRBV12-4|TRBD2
ASSVGSGRAGEQF
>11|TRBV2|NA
ASGAGGPYEQY
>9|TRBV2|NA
ASSENSPLH
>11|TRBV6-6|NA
ASKGGSGEKLF
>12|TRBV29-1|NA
SVAGRDRSYEQY
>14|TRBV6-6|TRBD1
ASSYRGQNPNYGYT
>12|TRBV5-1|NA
ASSLVVGGEKLF
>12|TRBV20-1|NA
SARPTEESEKLF
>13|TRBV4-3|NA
ASSQDLRTYYEQY
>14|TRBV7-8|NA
ASSLWLASGANVLT
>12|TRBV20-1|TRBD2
SALTSGGTDTQY
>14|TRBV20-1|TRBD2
SARDISGTSGYEQY
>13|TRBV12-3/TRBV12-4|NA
ASSSGGRGTGELF
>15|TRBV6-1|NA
ASSPSTSDTSTDTQY
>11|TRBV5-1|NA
ASSAGTWGTQY
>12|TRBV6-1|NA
ASSETDGGSSAF
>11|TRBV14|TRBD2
ASSMGLAGEQY
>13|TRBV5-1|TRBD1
ASSFRQGETDTQY
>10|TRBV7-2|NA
ASTTLRNEQF
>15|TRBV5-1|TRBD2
ASSLEPSGSSYNEQF
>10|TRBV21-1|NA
ASSKCPYEQY
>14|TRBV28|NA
ASPPRTGSALYEQY
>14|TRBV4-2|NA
ASSPGGVNRVETQY
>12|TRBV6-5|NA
ASSYSPANYGYT
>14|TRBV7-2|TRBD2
ASSFAGTSGYNEQY
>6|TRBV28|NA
ASGQQY
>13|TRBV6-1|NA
ASSEAPEGNYGYT
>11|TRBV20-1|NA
SGEDSGTDTQY
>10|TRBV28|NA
ASAGERGTQY
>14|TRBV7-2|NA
ASSPYRVTTNEKLF
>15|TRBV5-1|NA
ASSLGGASPPYNEQY
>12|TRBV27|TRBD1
ASRLQGAKNIQY
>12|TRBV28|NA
ASSPAVELNIQY
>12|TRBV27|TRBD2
ASSLAGAISTQY
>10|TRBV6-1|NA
ASTEGDQPQH
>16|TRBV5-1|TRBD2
ASSTGLAGGRSTDTQY
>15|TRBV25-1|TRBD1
ASSRRHQGASKNIQY